This TCR beta chain was sequenced during a study of OX40 agonist ivuxolimab in advanced cancers. Study-level points and caveats: Several nonresponders also turned out to have low normalized T-cell clonal expansion. Relative to CD4+ cells, CD8+ T cells on average had more expanded clones.

The table came from immunoSEQ multiplex PCR; TCRdb's copy has only in-frame clones and leaves some out. This sample carries about 91,000 clones, roughly 84% of them seen once, and the ten largest clones take 0.95% to 1.2%. The germline V and J ends were trimmed by 0 bases and 9 bases, with 21 bases remaining between them. CDR1 is LNHNV and CDR2 is YYDKDF in the germline V gene (reference sequence). This CDR3 is 18 amino acids long. This clone was detected a few times. Its antigen is as yet unknown. The specimen was CD4+ or CD8+ T cells sorted from blood, collected in a trial of the OX40 agonist ivuxolimab. The source is an adult with an advanced solid tumor such as melanoma, head and neck, liver or kidney cancer. The chain combines TRBV15 with TRBJ1-6, with D unclear. The CDR3 DNA reads TGTGCCACCAGCAGAGATCCTGTACAAAGGACCTTGGCTTCACCCCTCCACTTT. This codes for CATSRDPVQRTLASPLHF.